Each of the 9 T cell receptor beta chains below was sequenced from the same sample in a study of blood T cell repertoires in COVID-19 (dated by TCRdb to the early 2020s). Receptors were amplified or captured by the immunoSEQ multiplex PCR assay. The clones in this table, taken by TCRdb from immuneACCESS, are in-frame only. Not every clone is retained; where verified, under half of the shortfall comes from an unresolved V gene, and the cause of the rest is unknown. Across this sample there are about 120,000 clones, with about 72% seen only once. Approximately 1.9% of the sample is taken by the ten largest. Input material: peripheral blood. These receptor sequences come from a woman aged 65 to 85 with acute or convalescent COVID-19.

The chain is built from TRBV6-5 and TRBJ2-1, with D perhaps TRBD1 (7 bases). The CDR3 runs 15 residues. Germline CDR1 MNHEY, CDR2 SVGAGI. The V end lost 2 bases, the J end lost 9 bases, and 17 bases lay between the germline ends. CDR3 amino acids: CASSYQGGTAGEQFF. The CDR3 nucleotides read TGTGCCAGCAGTTACCAAGGGGGGACAGCCGGTGAGCAGTTCTTC.

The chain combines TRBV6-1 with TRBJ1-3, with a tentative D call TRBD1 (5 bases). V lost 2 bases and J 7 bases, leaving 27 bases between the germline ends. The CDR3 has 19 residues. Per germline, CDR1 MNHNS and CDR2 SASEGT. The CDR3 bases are TGTGCCAGCAGTGAATTTATAGGGAGGACACAGCTTAGACAGAACACCATATATTTT. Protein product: CASSEFIGRTQLRQNTIYF.

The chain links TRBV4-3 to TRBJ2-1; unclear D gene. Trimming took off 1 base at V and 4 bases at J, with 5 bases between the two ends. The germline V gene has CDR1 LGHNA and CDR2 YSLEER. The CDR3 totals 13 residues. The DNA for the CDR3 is TGCGCCAGCAGCCAAGCACATTACAATGAGCAGTTCTTC. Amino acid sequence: CASSQAHYNEQFF.

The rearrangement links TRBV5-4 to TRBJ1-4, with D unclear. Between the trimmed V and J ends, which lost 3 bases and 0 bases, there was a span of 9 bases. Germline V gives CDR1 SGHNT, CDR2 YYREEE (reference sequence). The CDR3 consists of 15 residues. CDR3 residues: CASSSYSSTNEKLFF. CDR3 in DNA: TGTGCCAGCAGCTCCTACAGCTCAACTAATGAAAAACTGTTTTTT. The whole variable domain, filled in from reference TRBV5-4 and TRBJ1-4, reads ETGVTQSPTHLIKTRGQQVTLRCSSQSGHNTVSWYQQALGQGPQFIFQYYREEENGRGNFPPRFSGLQFPNYSSELNVNALELDDSALYLCASSSYSSTNEKLFFGSGTQLSVL.

The chain's CDR3 is CASSPSGGAADTQYF. The CDR3 DNA follows: TGTGCCAGCAGTCCTAGCGGGGGGGCCGCAGATACGCAGTATTTT. The rearrangement uses TRBV6-5 and TRBJ2-3, with 12 bases identical to TRBD2. Germline CDR1 reads MNHEY; CDR2 reads SVGAGI. This CDR3 is built from 15 residues. The trim removed 5 bases at V and 4 bases at J, leaving 4 bases unmatched.

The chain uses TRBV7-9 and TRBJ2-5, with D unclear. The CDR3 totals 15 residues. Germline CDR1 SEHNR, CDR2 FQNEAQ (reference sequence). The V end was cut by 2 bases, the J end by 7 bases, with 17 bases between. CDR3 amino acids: CASSLPSSFIVTQYF. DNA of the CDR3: TGTGCCAGCAGCTTACCCTCGAGTTTTATCGTGACCCAGTACTTC.

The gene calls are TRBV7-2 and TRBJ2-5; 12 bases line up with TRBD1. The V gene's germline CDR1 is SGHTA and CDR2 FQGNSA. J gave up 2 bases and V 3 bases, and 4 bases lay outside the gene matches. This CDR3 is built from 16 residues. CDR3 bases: TGTGCCAGCAGCTTGGGGGACAGGGGGCGGCAAGAGACCCAGTACTTC. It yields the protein CASSLGDRGRQETQYF.

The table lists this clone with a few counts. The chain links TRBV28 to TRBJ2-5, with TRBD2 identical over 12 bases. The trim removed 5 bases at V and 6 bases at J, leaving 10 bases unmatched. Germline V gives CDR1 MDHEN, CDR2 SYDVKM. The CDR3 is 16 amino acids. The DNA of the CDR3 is TGTGCCAGCAGTCTCGCCACGGGACTAGCGGGCAAGACCCAGTACTTC. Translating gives CASSLATGLAGKTQYF.

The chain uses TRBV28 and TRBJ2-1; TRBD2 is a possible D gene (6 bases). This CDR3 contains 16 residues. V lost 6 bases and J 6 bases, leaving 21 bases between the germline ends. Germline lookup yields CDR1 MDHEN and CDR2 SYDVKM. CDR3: CASSLIAAGGANEQFF. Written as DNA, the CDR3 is TGTGCCAGCAGCCTCATAGCGGCCGGCGGGGCCAATGAGCAGTTCTTC.